This TCR beta chain appears in the sequencing data of a study of blood T cell repertoires in COVID-19. In the study overall: COVID-19 samples, acute and convalescent, were from the United States, Italy and Spain. T cells, B-cell-depleted T cells, or PBMCs supplied cDNA or gDNA.

Sequencing was performed with immunoSEQ multiplex PCR; in TCRdb, only in-frame clones are kept and a portion is missing. This sample yields roughly 270,000 clones, of which 85% are seen a single time; 2.5% to 3% belongs to the top ten. Germline V gene data show CDR1 as GTSNPN and CDR2 as SVGIG (reference sequence). The CDR3 runs 11 residues. Trimming pared 4 bases from V and 9 bases from J, leaving 12 bases between. Cohort 3 recovery required two negative PCRs, clearance, or symptom resolution. The chain joins TRBV30 to TRBJ1-2; tentative D call: TRBD1 (5 bases). The origin of this receptor is a woman in her forties or fifties who had recovered from COVID-19. Sequencing was carried out using PBMCs or T cells enriched from blood (not recorded which). In nucleotides, the CDR3 is TGTGCCTGGACGGTAGGGGTACGCTACACCTTC. Its protein is CAWTVGVRYTF.